The 16 T cell receptor beta chains below were found in one sample sequenced in a study of identical twins. TCRdb ran MiXCR on the 5' RACE reads and lists one entry per CDR3 protein. The sample yields some 320,000 distinct CDR3 sequences, 10% to 15% seen once. These data were also reused for a study on yellow fever vaccine responses in identical twins.

The sample comprised CD8+ T cells sorted from blood. The origin of the receptors is a woman between 18 and 30 years old in good health.

There are a few counts of this clonotype. The chain uses TRBV20-1 and TRBJ2-7; D is unclear. Trimming took 6 bases from V and 3 from J, leaving 9 bases between them. The CDR3 loop spans 11 amino acids. Germline V CDR1 and CDR2: DFQATT, SNEGSKA (reference sequence). CDR3 bases: TGCAGTGCGAGGACCCACTACGAGCAGTACGTC. It encodes CSARTHYEQYV.

This clonotype has at least ten counts. The J gene is TRBJ1-5, the V gene TRBV7-8; 8 bases match TRBD1. J was trimmed by 0 bases and V by 5 bases; bases with no gene match: 3. Germline V gives CDR1 SGHVS, CDR2 FQNEAQ. This CDR3 is built from 15 residues. CDR3 nucleotides: TGTGCCAGCAGCACCACAGGGGGTAGCAATCAGCCCCAGCATTTT. Its protein product is CASSTTGGSNQPQHF. The full variable domain, with the rest looked up from reference TRBV7-8 and TRBJ1-5, is GAGVSQSPRYKVAKRGQDVALRCDPISGHVSLFWYQQALGQGPEFLTYFQNEAQLDKSGLPSDRFFAERPEGSVSTLKIQRTQQEDSAVYLCASSTTGGSNQPQHFGDGTRLSIL.

This clonotype was detected only a few times. The gene calls are TRBV15 and TRBJ1-1; unclear D gene. The germline CDR1 and CDR2 sequences are LNHNV and YYDKDF (reference sequence). This CDR3 comprises 15 residues. The germline V and J ends were trimmed by 0 bases and 1 base, with 9 bases remaining between them. The DNA for the CDR3 is TGTGCCACCAGCAGAGATCGCAGTTCGAACACTGAAGCTTTCTTT. Translated, it gives CATSRDRSSNTEAFF.

V and J are TRBV4-1 and TRBJ2-7; 7 bases match TRBD1. CDR1 MGHRA and CDR2 YSYEKL come from the germline V gene. The CDR3 totals 17 residues. The ends lost 4 bases at V and 0 bases at J; junction bases unmatched: 12. CDR3 sequence: CASSRVQGRLTSYEQYF. The CDR3 nucleotides read TGCGCCAGCAGCCGAGTACAGGGGCGCCTTACCTCCTACGAGCAGTACTTC.

The rearrangement links TRBV27 to TRBJ2-3, with D perhaps TRBD1 or TRBD2 (6 bases each). V lost 7 bases, J lost 2 bases, and 13 bases lay in between. Per the germline V gene, CDR1 is MNHEY and CDR2 is SMNVEV (reference sequence). The CDR3 totals 14 residues. CDR3 amino acids: CASIPRGVTDTQYF. The CDR3 DNA sequence: TGTGCCAGCATTCCGAGGGGGGTCACAGATACGCAGTATTTT.

This clonotype showed up just a few times. V is TRBV5-5 and J is TRBJ2-7, with 9 nucleotides matching TRBD1. With V trimmed by 4 bases and J by 7 bases, 6 bases remained unmatched. The CDR3 spans 13 residues. The germline V gene has CDR1 SGHKS and CDR2 YYEKEE (reference sequence). The CDR3 is CASSPGTGWEQYF. The CDR3 DNA sequence: TGTGCCAGCAGCCCAGGGACAGGGTGGGAGCAGTACTTC.

This clonotype appeared a few times. The chain links TRBV7-8 to TRBJ1-1; 7 nucleotides agree with TRBD1. The CDR3 has 15 amino acids. Germline lookup yields CDR1 SGHVS and CDR2 FQNEAQ. V lost 0 bases, J lost 1 base, and 2 bases stayed unmatched. The CDR3 DNA is TGTGCCAGCAGCTTAGCGGAGGGGGCGAACACTGAAGCTTTCTTT. This translates into CASSLAEGANTEAFF.

This clonotype was recorded many times. The V gene is TRBV4-1, the J gene TRBJ1-1; possibly TRBD1 for D (5 bases). The length of the CDR3 is 16 residues. Germline V gives CDR1 MGHRA, CDR2 YSYEKL. V was cut by 1 base and J by 1 base, with 13 bases left in between. CDR3 residues: CASSQGVWGSNTEAFF. The CDR3 nucleotides read TGCGCCAGCAGCCAAGGGGTCTGGGGGTCGAACACTGAAGCTTTCTTT.

The chain employs TRBV27 and TRBJ2-5, with D possibly being TRBD1 (5 bases). Germline-derived CDR1 and CDR2 are MNHEY and SMNVEV (reference sequence). The CDR3 covers 15 residues. V lost 5 bases, J lost 1 base, and 14 bases lay in between. The CDR3 DNA reads TGTGCCAGCAGTGCGGTCAGGGCCCCCCAAGAGACCCAGTACTTC. Amino acid sequence: CASSAVRAPQETQYF.

The gene calls are TRBV27 and TRBJ2-7, with 10 positions matching TRBD1. The length of the CDR3 is 14 residues. Losses at the gene ends were 7 bases for V and 3 bases for J; bases not matched to a gene: 6. Germline V gene sequence: CDR1 MNHEY, CDR2 SMNVEV (reference sequence). The CDR3 is CASKTGTGDYEQYV. CDR3 nucleotides: TGTGCCAGCAAAACCGGGACAGGGGACTACGAGCAGTACGTC.

The table lists this clonotype with many counts. This chain joins TRBV7-9 and TRBJ2-7; D uncertain. CDR1 is SEHNR and CDR2 is FQNEAQ in the germline V gene (reference sequence). The CDR3 consists of 13 residues. Trimming shortened V by 2 bases and J by 1 base, and 6 bases separated the two germline ends. The CDR3 nucleotides are TGTGCCAGCAGCTTATTAGTTTCCTACGAGCAGTACTTC. Encoded protein: CASSLLVSYEQYF.

This chain links TRBV9 with TRBJ2-7, with a weak D call TRBD2 (5 bases). Trimming stripped 4 bases from V and 7 bases from J, with 15 bases between. The CDR3 loop spans 13 amino acids. The V gene's germline CDR1 is SGDLS and CDR2 YYNGEE. In DNA form, the CDR3 reads TGTGCCAGCAGCCCATACTCTAGCAAAGAGCAGTACTTC. Amino acid sequence: CASSPYSSKEQYF.

The chain uses TRBV20-1 and TRBJ2-7; perhaps D is TRBD1 or TRBD2 (5 bases each). V was shortened by 0 bases and J by 5 bases, with 20 bases between the two germline ends. The V gene's germline CDR1 is DFQATT and CDR2 SNEGSKA (reference sequence). CDR3 size: 16 residues. This chain's CDR3 is CSARDGSGARSHEQYV. In DNA form, the CDR3 reads TGCAGTGCTAGAGATGGATCCGGGGCACGTAGCCACGAGCAGTACGTC.

This clonotype has more than one count but fewer than ten. The chain uses TRBV4-1 and TRBJ2-1; 10 nucleotides match TRBD2. V was clipped by 2 bases and J by 4 bases; unmatched bases: 5. The CDR3 consists of 16 residues. The germline CDR1 and CDR2 sequences are MGHRA and YSYEKL. The CDR3 reads CASSQPLAGAYNEQFF. CDR3 sequence (DNA): TGCGCCAGCAGCCAACCCCTAGCGGGAGCGTACAATGAGCAGTTCTTC.

In DNA, the CDR3 is TGTGCCAGCAGCTCCCGACTAGCGGGAGTGGACAATGAGCAGTTCTTC. Encoded protein: CASSSRLAGVDNEQFF. The genes are TRBV7-3 and TRBJ2-1; TRBD2 agrees at 12 bases. Germline V gene lookup returns CDR1 SGHTA and CDR2 FQGTGA. This CDR3 has 16 residues. Losses at the gene ends were 4 bases for V and 5 bases for J; bases not matched to a gene: 6.

V is TRBV6-4 and J is TRBJ2-3; D is possibly TRBD1 (5 bases). The V end lost 2 bases, the J end lost 3 bases, and 9 bases lay between the germline ends. This CDR3 has 14 residues. The V gene's germline CDR1 is MRHNA and CDR2 SNTAGT. The CDR3 here is CASSDRQGTDTQYF. CDR3 in DNA: TGTGCCAGCAGTGACCGGCAGGGAACAGATACGCAGTATTTT.